The entry below gives a single T cell receptor beta chain sequence along with its context. These data are taken from a study of T cell changes during pregnancy in multiple sclerosis. The CDR3 has 19 amino acids. In germline, CDR1 is SGHRS, CDR2 YFSETQ. V lost 0 bases, J lost 0 bases, and 13 bases stayed unmatched. The assay was immunoSEQ multiplex PCR, and TCRdb's table has in-frame clones only and misses some. The repertoire holds 77,000 or so clones, with 93% as singletons. The chain employs TRBV5-1 and TRBJ2-3, with 7 positions matching TRBD2. Sample: peripheral blood, taken in the second trimester of pregnancy. The TCR originated in a female donor in good health, enrolled as a control in a pregnancy study. The DNA for the CDR3 is TGCGCCAGCAGCTTGGTTGTCCAGCGGGGCCCACGAAGCACAGATACGCAGTATTTT. Translation: CASSLVVQRGPRSTDTQYF.